This is a list of T cell receptor beta chains from one sample in a study of PD-1 blockade in classical Hodgkin lymphoma. The data were produced by immunoSEQ multiplex PCR, yet TCRdb's version contains in-frame clones alone and is incomplete. The sample lists approximately 43,000 clones, about 88% occurring once. The sequencing used peripheral blood mononuclear cells (PBMCs), collected before the second cycle of nivolumab. These TCRs come from a human donor with classical Hodgkin lymphoma. CDR3s include the opening cysteine and the closing phenylalanine or tryptophan. A D gene is named only where the DNA matches it firmly.

V gene	D gene	J gene	CDR3 protein
TRBV28	-	TRBJ2-5	CASSLSLWETQYF
TRBV5-1	TRBD1	TRBJ1-2	CASSSNLGQGYGYTF
TRBV9	TRBD2	TRBJ2-5	CASSALGAGQETQYF
TRBV6-5	-	TRBJ2-7	CASSYRDGIYEQYF
TRBV10-3	-	TRBJ1-4	CAISEQANNEKLFF
TRBV6-4	-	TRBJ2-7	CASSPGPGDEQYF
TRBV27	TRBD1	TRBJ1-2	CASGLQGAGYTF
TRBV28	-	TRBJ1-6	CGVGPLHF
TRBV9	-	TRBJ2-5	CASSPRRGWETQYF
TRBV7-3	TRBD1	TRBJ2-3	CASSLGTGLGTDTQYF
TRBV6-1	TRBD1	TRBJ1-5	CASSEDRGTGFYSNQPQHF
TRBV19	-	TRBJ1-5	CASSIGRGSNQPQHF
TRBV28	-	TRBJ1-4	CASSLSNEKLFF
TRBV5-1	TRBD2	TRBJ2-5	CASKPGGRETQYF
TRBV29-1	-	TRBJ2-3	CSVYPGSADTQYF
TRBV2	TRBD2	TRBJ2-1	CASSSLAGGTYNEQFF
TRBV11-2	TRBD2	TRBJ2-7	CASSLESSGGYEQYF
TRBV5-1	-	TRBJ2-7	CASAGGPTSYEQYF
TRBV27	-	TRBJ2-5	CASSLGGGGETQYF
TRBV16	-	TRBJ1-6	CASSQSNSWTLHF
TRBV11-2	-	TRBJ1-6	CASSLGASNSPLHF
TRBV5-1	TRBD2	TRBJ2-3	CASSSLAGGPDTQYF
TRBV7-2	TRBD1	TRBJ1-1	CASSVQGASNTEAFF
TRBV2	-	TRBJ1-4	CASSEPSLGREKLFF
TRBV5-1	-	TRBJ1-4	CASSLAGTSEKLFF
TRBV6-5	TRBD1	TRBJ1-1	CASIYRGRYTEAFF
TRBV19	TRBD2	TRBJ2-1	CASSAPPGLGEQFF
TRBV19	TRBD1	TRBJ2-5	CASNRDSNQETQYF
TRBV29-1	-	TRBJ2-5	CSVVEPRETQYF
TRBV27	TRBD2	TRBJ2-3	CASSFHGTSGRVSSTDTQYF
TRBV19	TRBD2	TRBJ2-1	CASSRLAGGPGNEQFF
TRBV6-5	-	TRBJ1-4	CASSSWAGVGEKLFF
TRBV5-1	TRBD2	TRBJ2-2	CASKTSGRWTGELFF
TRBV4-1	TRBD1	TRBJ1-3	CASSQGDRGRVSGNTIYF
TRBV7-2	TRBD2	TRBJ2-3	CASSLVTGTSGRTDTQYF
TRBV27	-	TRBJ1-5	CASSPPGFNQPQHF
TRBV5-8	-	TRBJ1-2	CASSPGRPGGYTF
TRBV9	-	TRBJ2-1	CASSAGPRISYNEQFF
TRBV11-1	TRBD2	TRBJ2-7	CASLGLAGGTYEQYF
TRBV5-1	-	TRBJ2-1	CASSPRTSNNEQFF
TRBV6-5	-	TRBJ1-1	CASRQGNTEAFF
TRBV6-6	-	TRBJ2-5	CASSYGGETQYF
TRBV27	TRBD1	TRBJ1-2	CATGQGQPHYGYTF
TRBV18	TRBD1	TRBJ1-6	CASSPDRDGFSSPLHF
TRBV9	-	TRBJ2-2	CASSVAWTVNTGELFF
TRBV7-9	-	TRBJ2-5	CASSLRGRTLEKETQYF
TRBV28	TRBD1	TRBJ2-7	CASSRDRGSSYEQYF